This T cell receptor beta chain was observed in a study of blood T cell repertoires in COVID-19. Looking at the study overall: The study drew acute and convalescent COVID-19 samples from the United States, Italy and Spain. T cells, B-cell-depleted T cells, or PBMCs supplied cDNA or gDNA.

The CDR3 runs to 16 residues. Germline CDR1 reads SGHNT; CDR2 reads YYREEE (reference sequence). The trim removed 5 bases at V and 2 bases at J, leaving 10 bases unmatched. Original processing methods: Reference gene primer amplification gave estimated nucleated cell counts. Sequencing used immunoSEQ multiplex PCR; TCRdb keeps in-frame clones, though not all of them. V, J and clone size are taken as reported in that table, and D and trimming were inferred from the DNA itself. The sample has under 200,000 clones, around nine tenths seen once. This TCR derives from a man aged 65 to 79 with acute or convalescent COVID-19. Sequenced input: peripheral blood. V gene TRBV5-4 combines with J gene TRBJ2-1, with TRBD2 identical over 7 bases. In DNA form, the CDR3 reads TGTGCCAGCAGGGGTGGAGCGGGGCCCGCCTACAATGAGCAGTTCTTC. Its translation is CASRGGAGPAYNEQFF.